The present entry profiles one T cell receptor beta chain with its context. This sample is part of a study of T cell responses to AZD1222 COVID-19 vaccine. Data came from immunoSEQ multiplex PCR; TCRdb stores just in-frame clones and leaves some out. The table includes around 160,000 clones, 94% detected once. The origin of this receptor is an adult in good health. The material was peripheral blood, obtained on day 0 of AZD1222 vaccination.

CDR3 nucleotide sequence: TGCGCCAGCAGTCAAAGTTCGGTCGACTCTCAAGAGACCCAGTACTTC. Its translation: CASSQSSVDSQETQYF. The rearrangement uses TRBV23-1 and TRBJ2-5, with no clear D. TRBV23-1 is an open reading frame whose function is uncertain. V lost 2 bases, J lost 2 bases, and 15 bases lay in between. The CDR3 covers 16 residues.